These 8 T cell receptor beta chains were sequenced from one sample in a study of OX40 agonist ivuxolimab in advanced cancers. Measured with immunoSEQ multiplex PCR; TCRdb has only the in-frame clones, and not every one. Among fewer than 100,000 clones listed, roughly 91% were seen once. Specimen: CD4+ or CD8+ T cells sorted from blood, collected in a trial of the OX40 agonist ivuxolimab. Receptors were obtained from an adult with an advanced solid tumor such as melanoma, head and neck, liver or kidney cancer.

CDR3 in DNA: TGTGCCAGCAGCCAAGAGAAGGCCAGGGGGGTGAGAGAGACCCAGTACTTC. As protein: CASSQEKARGVRETQYF. The J gene is TRBJ2-5, the V gene TRBV4-2; D may be TRBD1 (7 bases). This CDR3 is 17 amino acids long. V was cut by 0 bases and J by 4 bases, with 18 bases left in between. Germline-derived CDR1 and CDR2 are LGHNA and YNFKEQ.

The table lists this clone with a few counts. Written as DNA, the CDR3 is TGTGCCAGCAACATGGGGGGGGCAGATAATTCACCCCTCCACTTT. Translating it yields CASNMGGADNSPLHF. The chain couples TRBV7-9 to TRBJ1-6; perhaps TRBD1 as D (6 bases). V lost 7 bases to trimming and J lost 5 bases, with 15 bases between them. Looked up from germline, CDR1 is SEHNR and CDR2 is FQNEAQ (reference sequence). The CDR3 runs to 15 residues.

V usage is TRBV5-4 and J usage is TRBJ2-3, with D perhaps matching TRBD1 or TRBD2 (5 bases each). There are 16 residues in the CDR3. Germline CDR1 and CDR2: SGHNT and YYREEE (reference sequence). Trimming pared 7 bases from V and 2 bases from J, leaving 20 bases between. CDR3 coding DNA: TGTGCCAGCTCGAGCCGCTCGGGGCGAAACACAGATACGCAGTATTTT. Encoded protein: CASSSRSGRNTDTQYF. Complete variable domain (other parts from reference TRBV5-4 and TRBJ2-3): ETGVTQSPTHLIKTRGQQVTLRCSSQSGHNTVSWYQQALGQGPQFIFQYYREEENGRGNFPPRFSGLQFPNYSSELNVNALELDDSALYLCASSSRSGRNTDTQYFGPGTRLTVL.

This clone was seen a handful of times. The chain links TRBV6-1 to TRBJ2-7; D not certain. CDR1 is MNHNS, CDR2 SASEGT, per germline. The CDR3 consists of 12 residues. The V end was cut by 8 bases, the J end by 0 bases, with 8 bases between. CDR3 coding DNA: TGTGCCAGCCGAGGCAGCTCCTACGAGCAGTACTTC. As protein: CASRGSSYEQYF.

The sample holds a few counts of this clone. The chain recombines TRBV7-6 with TRBJ1-5; D call uncertain. The CDR3 runs to 15 residues. Germline loops: CDR1 SGHVS, CDR2 FNYEAQ. The ends were cut back, 1 base at V and 1 base at J, with 8 bases in the middle. The CDR3 sequence: CASSLVVGSNQPQHF. The CDR3 DNA sequence: TGTGCCAGCAGCTTAGTCGTGGGGAGCAATCAGCCCCAGCATTTT.

The rearrangement joins TRBV12-5 to TRBJ2-3; unclear D gene. The CDR3 loop spans 11 amino acids. Trimming pared 4 bases from V and 6 bases from J, leaving 5 bases between. Germline lookup yields CDR1 LGHNT and CDR2 FRNRAP. The CDR3 DNA sequence: TGTGCTAGTGGTTCGATCGATACGCAGTATTTT. Its translation is CASGSIDTQYF. The variable domain in full, completed from reference TRBV12-5 and TRBJ2-3, reads DARVTQTPRHKVTEMGQEVTMRCQPILGHNTVFWYRQTMMQGLELLAYFRNRAPLDDSGMPKDRFSAEMPDATLATLKIQPSEPRDSAVYFCASGSIDTQYFGPGTRLTVL.

The V call is TRBV9, the J call TRBJ1-2; TRBD1 is a possible D gene (6 bases). CDR1 SGDLS and CDR2 YYNGEE come from the germline V gene. V lost 0 bases, J lost 4 bases, and 10 bases lay in between. This CDR3 contains 14 residues. The CDR3 region is CASSVVGGGYGYTF. CDR3 DNA sequence: TGTGCCAGCAGCGTAGTGGGAGGGGGCTATGGCTACACCTTC.

The V call is TRBV7-3, the J call TRBJ1-1; the D gene is possibly TRBD1 (6 bases). Germline assignment: CDR1 SGHTA and CDR2 FQGTGA. V dropped 0 bases and J dropped 4 bases, with 6 bases sitting between them. The CDR3 is 13 residues long. The CDR3 loop reads CASSLTGATEAFF. In DNA form, the CDR3 reads TGTGCCAGCAGCTTAACGGGGGCCACTGAAGCTTTCTTT.